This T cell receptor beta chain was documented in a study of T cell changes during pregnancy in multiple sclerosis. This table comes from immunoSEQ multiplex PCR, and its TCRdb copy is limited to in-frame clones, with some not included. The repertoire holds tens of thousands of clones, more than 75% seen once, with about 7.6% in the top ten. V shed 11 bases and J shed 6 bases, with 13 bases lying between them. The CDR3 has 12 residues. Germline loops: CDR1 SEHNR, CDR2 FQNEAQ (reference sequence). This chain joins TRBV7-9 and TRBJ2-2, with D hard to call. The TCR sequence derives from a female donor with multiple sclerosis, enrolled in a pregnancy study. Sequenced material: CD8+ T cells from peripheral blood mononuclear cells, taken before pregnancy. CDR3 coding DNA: TGTGCCGGCTCCATCCCCGCCGGGGAGCTGTTTTTT. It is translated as CAGSIPAGELFF.